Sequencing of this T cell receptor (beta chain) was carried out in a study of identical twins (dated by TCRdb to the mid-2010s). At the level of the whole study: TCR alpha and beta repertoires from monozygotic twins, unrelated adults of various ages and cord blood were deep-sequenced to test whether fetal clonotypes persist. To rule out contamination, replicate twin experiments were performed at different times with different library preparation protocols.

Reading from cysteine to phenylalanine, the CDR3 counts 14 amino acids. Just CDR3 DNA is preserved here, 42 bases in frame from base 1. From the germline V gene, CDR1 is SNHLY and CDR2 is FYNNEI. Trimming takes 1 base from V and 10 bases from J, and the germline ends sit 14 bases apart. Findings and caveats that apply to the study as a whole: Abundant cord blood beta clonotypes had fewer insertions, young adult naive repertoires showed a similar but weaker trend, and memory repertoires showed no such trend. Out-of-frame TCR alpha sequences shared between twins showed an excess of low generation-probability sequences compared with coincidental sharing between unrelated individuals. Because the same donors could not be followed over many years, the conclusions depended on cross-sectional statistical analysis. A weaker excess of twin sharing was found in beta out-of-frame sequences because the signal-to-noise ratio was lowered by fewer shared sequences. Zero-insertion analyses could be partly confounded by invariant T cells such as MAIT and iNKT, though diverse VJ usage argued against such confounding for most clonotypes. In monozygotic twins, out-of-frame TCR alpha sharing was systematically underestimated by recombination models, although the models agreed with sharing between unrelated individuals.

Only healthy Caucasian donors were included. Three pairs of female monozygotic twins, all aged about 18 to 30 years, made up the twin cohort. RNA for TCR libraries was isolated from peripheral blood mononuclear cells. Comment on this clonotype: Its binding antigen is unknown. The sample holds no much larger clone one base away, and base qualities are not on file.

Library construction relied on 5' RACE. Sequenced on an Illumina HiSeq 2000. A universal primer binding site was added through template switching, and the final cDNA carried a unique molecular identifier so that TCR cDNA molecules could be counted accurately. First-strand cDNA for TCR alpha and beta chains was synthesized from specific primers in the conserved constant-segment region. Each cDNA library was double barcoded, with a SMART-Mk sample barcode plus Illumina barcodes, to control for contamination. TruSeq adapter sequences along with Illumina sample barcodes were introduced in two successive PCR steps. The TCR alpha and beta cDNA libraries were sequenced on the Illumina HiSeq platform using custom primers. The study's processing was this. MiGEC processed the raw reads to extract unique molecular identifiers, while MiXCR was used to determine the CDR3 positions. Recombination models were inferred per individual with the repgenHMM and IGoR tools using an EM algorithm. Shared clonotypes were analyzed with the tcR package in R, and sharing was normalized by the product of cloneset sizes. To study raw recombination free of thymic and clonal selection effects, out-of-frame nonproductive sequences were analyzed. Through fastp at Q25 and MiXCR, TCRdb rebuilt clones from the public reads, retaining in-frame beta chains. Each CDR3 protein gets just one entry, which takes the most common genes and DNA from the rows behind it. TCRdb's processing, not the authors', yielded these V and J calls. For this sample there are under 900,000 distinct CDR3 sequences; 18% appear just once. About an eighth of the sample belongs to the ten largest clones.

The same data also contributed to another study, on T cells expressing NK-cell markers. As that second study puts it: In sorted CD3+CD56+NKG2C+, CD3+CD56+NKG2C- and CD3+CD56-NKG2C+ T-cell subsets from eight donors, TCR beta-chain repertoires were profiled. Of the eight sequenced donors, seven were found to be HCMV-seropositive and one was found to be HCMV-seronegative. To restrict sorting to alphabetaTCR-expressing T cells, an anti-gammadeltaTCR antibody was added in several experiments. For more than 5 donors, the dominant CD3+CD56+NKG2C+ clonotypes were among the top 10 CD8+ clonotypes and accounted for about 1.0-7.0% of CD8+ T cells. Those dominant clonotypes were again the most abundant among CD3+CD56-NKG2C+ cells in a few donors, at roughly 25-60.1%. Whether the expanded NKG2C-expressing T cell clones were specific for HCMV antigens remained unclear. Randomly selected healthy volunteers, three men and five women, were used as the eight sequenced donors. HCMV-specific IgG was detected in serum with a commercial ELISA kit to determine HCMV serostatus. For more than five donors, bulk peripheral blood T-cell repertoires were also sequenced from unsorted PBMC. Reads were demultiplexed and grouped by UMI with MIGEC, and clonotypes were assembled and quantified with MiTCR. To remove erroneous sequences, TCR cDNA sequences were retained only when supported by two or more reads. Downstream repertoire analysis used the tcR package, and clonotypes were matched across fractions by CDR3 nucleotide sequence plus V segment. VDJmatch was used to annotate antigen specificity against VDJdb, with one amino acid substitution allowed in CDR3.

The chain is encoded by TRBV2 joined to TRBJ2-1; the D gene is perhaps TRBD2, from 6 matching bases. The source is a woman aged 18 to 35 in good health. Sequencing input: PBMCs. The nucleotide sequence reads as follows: TGTGCCAGCAGTGAAGTCGTAGTTAGCGGCGAGCAGTTCTTC. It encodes CASSEVVVSGEQFF. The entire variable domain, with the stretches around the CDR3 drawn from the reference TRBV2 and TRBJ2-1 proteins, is EPEVTQTPSHQVTQMGQEVILRCVPISNHLYFYWYRQILGQKVEFLVSFYNNEISEKSEIFDDQFSVERPDGSNFTLKIRSTKLEDSAMYFCASSEVVVSGEQFFGPGTRLTVL.